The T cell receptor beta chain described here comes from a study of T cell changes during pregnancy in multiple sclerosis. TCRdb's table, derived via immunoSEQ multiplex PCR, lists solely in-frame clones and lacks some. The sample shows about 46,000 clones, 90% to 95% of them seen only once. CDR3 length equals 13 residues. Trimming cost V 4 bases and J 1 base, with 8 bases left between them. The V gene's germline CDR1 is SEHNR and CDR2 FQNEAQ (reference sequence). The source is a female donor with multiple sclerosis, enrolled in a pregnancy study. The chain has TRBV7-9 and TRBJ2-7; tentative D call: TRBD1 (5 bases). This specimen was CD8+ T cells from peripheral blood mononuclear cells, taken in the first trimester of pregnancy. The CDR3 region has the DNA TGTGCCAGCAGCTCGGACATGTCCTACGAGCAGTACTTC. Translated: CASSSDMSYEQYF.